This T cell receptor (beta chain) was recorded in a study of T cells in Graves' hyperthyroidism and ophthalmopathy. What was amplified from RNA transcripts were TCR beta CDR3 regions. First-round RT-PCR targeting the TCR CDR3 was performed with the HTBI primer set. TCRdb reprocessed the multiplex PCR reads with MiXCR, giving one entry per CDR3 protein. The repertoire holds 650,000 to 750,000 distinct CDR3 sequences, with 11% to 15% as singletons. Exclusion criteria comprised uncontrolled infection, other autoimmune disease, pregnancy or lactation. The table lists this clonotype with a few counts. V lost 7 bases to trimming and J lost 7 bases; unmatched junction nucleotides: 12. Germline CDR1 and CDR2: KGHSH and LQKENI. The CDR3 runs to 16 residues.

The receptor was isolated from a woman aged 18-35 years with Graves' hyperthyroidism. The chain uses TRBV18 and TRBJ2-1, with 11 bases fitting TRBD2. Sequencing was carried out using blood. CDR3 sequence (DNA): TGTGCCAGCTATCGTTTAGCGGGAGGGCCCGTGAATGAGCAGTTCTTC. Protein: CASYRLAGGPVNEQFF.